This passage covers 24 T cell receptor beta chains from one sample sequenced in a study of blood T cells in healthy people across ages (dated by TCRdb to the mid-2010s). Library preparation used 5' RACE. Sequencer: Illumina HiSeq 2500. The second PCR ran for about 6 to 12 cycles and used a J-beta primer mix along with a sample-barcoded 5' primer. TCRdb trimmed public reads at Q25 via fastp, called clones via MiXCR and kept in-frame beta chains. Under each unique CDR3 protein, matching rows form one entry showing the most common genes and DNA. The sample includes over a million distinct CDR3 sequences, with approximately 26% observed a single time. The biggest ten clones account for around 0.75% of the sample. The same sample was also used in a study of T cells of mothers and their children.

Sequencing input: blood. All receptors derive from a girl aged 2-10 years in good health.

J is TRBJ1-5 and V is TRBV7-2; 7 nucleotides match TRBD1. Per the germline V gene, CDR1 is SGHTA and CDR2 is FQGNSA. The CDR3 loop spans 15 amino acids. Unmatched junction bases numbered 6, after V lost 4 bases and J lost 3 bases. The CDR3 loop is CASSSRDSHNQPQHF. The CDR3, as DNA: TGTGCCAGCAGCTCCCGGGACAGCCACAATCAGCCCCAGCATTTT.

The chain links TRBV27 to TRBJ2-7; D gene unclear. Germline V gives CDR1 MNHEY, CDR2 SMNVEV (reference sequence). The V and J ends lost 5 bases and 5 bases respectively, with 19 bases between them. The CDR3 totals 15 residues. As DNA, the CDR3 is TGTGCCAGCAGTCCCTTAGTATCCGCTCTTGACGAGCAGTACTTC. This codes for CASSPLVSALDEQYF.

This clonotype was observed a handful of times. The J gene is TRBJ1-4, the V gene TRBV6-1; D unresolved. The V end lost 8 bases, the J end lost 8 bases, and 15 bases lay between the germline ends. The CDR3 is 13 amino acids. Germline CDR1 is MNHNS and CDR2 is SASEGT. The CDR3 nucleotides read TGTGCCAGCTCGGGTCGCCCGGGGGAAAAACTGTTTTTT. Residues: CASSGRPGEKLFF.

This clonotype was detected once. This chain connects TRBV7-2 to TRBJ2-7; D remains unclear. Trimming cost V 2 bases and J 4 bases, with 18 bases left between them. This CDR3 contains 16 residues. Germline CDR1 reads SGHTA; CDR2 reads FQGNSA. CDR3 region: CASSLSPGPTPYEQYF. CDR3 coding DNA: TGTGCCAGCAGCTTAAGTCCAGGACCGACCCCTTACGAGCAGTACTTC.

This clonotype was recorded a few times. The rearrangement links TRBV29-1 to TRBJ2-5; D uncertain. There are 10 residues in the CDR3. Per the germline V gene, CDR1 is SQVTM and CDR2 is ANQGSEA. Trimming took off 4 bases at V and 7 bases at J, with 7 bases between the two ends. CDR3 residues: CSVAERTQYF. The CDR3 DNA reads as TGCAGCGTTGCGGAGCGGACCCAGTACTTC.

This clonotype has at least ten counts. The V and J genes are TRBV4-3 and TRBJ2-3; D is perhaps TRBD2 (5 bases). Trimming pared 0 bases from V and 0 bases from J, leaving 10 bases between. The CDR3 is 16 residues long. CDR1 is LGHNA, CDR2 YSLEER, per germline. The CDR3 loop reads CASSQDTGSSTDTQYF. CDR3 coding DNA: TGCGCCAGCAGCCAAGATACGGGGTCGAGCACAGATACGCAGTATTTT.

This clonotype was counted between two and nine times. The chain joins TRBV13 to TRBJ2-7, with no clear D. From germline, CDR1 is PRHDT and CDR2 FYEKMQ (reference sequence). V dropped 4 bases and J dropped 3 bases, with 7 bases sitting between them. The CDR3 loop spans 12 amino acids. Written as DNA, the CDR3 is TGTGCCAGCAGCTCCCGTTTCTACGAGCAGTACTTC. Amino acids: CASSSRFYEQYF.

The chain couples TRBV19 to TRBJ2-1, with TRBD1 as a possible D gene (5 bases). This CDR3 region has 13 residues. Per the germline V gene, CDR1 is LNHDA and CDR2 is SQIVND (reference sequence). Deletions cut 5 bases from V and 10 bases from J, with 15 bases between. The CDR3 sequence is CASSPTWYREQFF. CDR3 in DNA: TGTGCCAGTAGTCCTACGTGGTACAGGGAGCAGTTCTTC.

This rearrangement joins TRBV27 to TRBJ1-4, with no clear D. V lost 5 bases and J 3 bases, leaving 13 bases between the germline ends. This CDR3 has 15 amino acids. CDR1 is MNHEY and CDR2 is SMNVEV in the germline V gene (reference sequence). In DNA form, the CDR3 reads TGTGCCAGCAGTCCAAGACCGACCCCTAATGAAAAACTGTTTTTT. Its translation: CASSPRPTPNEKLFF.

The chain links TRBV7-2 to TRBJ2-3, with D perhaps TRBD2 (6 bases). This CDR3 region has 15 residues. CDR1 and CDR2 from the germline V gene are SGHTA and FQGNSA. V was clipped by 5 bases and J by 6 bases, with 18 bases between them. In DNA, the CDR3 is TGTGCCAGCAGCCGACAGACTAGTTTGGCGGATACGCAGTATTTT. Amino acid sequence: CASSRQTSLADTQYF.

This clonotype was seen many times. This chain's CDR3 is CASSPGTGIYEQYF. CDR3 nucleotide sequence: TGTGCCAGCAGTCCCGGGACAGGAATCTACGAGCAGTACTTC. The chain joins TRBV12-3 or TRBV12-4 to TRBJ2-7, with TRBD1 matching over 8 bases. V shed 5 bases and J 3 bases; nucleotides not matched to a gene: 6. This CDR3 is 14 amino acids long.

This clonotype was detected a few times. The chain employs TRBV12-3 or TRBV12-4 and TRBJ1-1; D is possibly TRBD1 (5 bases). The germline V and J ends were trimmed by 1 base and 3 bases, with 15 bases remaining between them. This CDR3 region has 16 residues. The CDR3 DNA follows: TGTGCCAGCAGTTTAGACGGGGGATTGAGTCACACTGAAGCTTTCTTT. This sequence encodes CASSLDGGLSHTEAFF.

The chain employs TRBV5-7 and TRBJ1-5; no clear D. TRBV5-7 is reported as an ORF; its role is uncertain. This CDR3 region has 13 residues. Trimming stripped 0 bases from V and 9 bases from J, with 10 bases between. The CDR3 sequence is CASSLVRDRPQHF. In DNA, the CDR3 is TGTGCCAGCAGCTTGGTTCGGGATCGGCCCCAGCATTTT.

The chain has TRBV14 and TRBJ2-5; 11 bases line up with TRBD2. Germline V CDR1 and CDR2: SGHDN, FVKESK. Trimming cost V 4 bases and J 0 bases; bases outside gene matches: 4. This CDR3 comprises 16 residues. The CDR3 nucleotides read TGTGCCAGCAGCCGCCGACTAGCGGGGCACCAAGAGACCCAGTACTTC. Translating it yields CASSRRLAGHQETQYF.

This chain joins TRBV12-3 or TRBV12-4 and TRBJ1-5; 8 bases are shared with TRBD1. V shed 3 bases, J shed 4 bases, and the junction held 11 bases outside the gene matches. The CDR3 covers 17 residues. The CDR3 coding sequence is TGTGCCAGCAGTTTTTATACCGGGACAGGTGCGAATCAGCCCCAGCATTTT. It is translated as CASSFYTGTGANQPQHF.

The chain recombines TRBV20-1 with TRBJ2-5, with D possibly being TRBD2 (7 bases). Near its end, the DNA agrees better with TRBJ2-1, so the J call may be wrong. Germline CDR1 reads DFQATT; CDR2 reads SNEGSKA (reference sequence). The CDR3 is made up of 18 amino acids. This CDR3 is CSAGPVPVGGRNYNEQFF. The CDR3 DNA sequence: TGCAGTGCTGGGCCTGTACCTGTCGGGGGGCGAAACTACAATGAGCAGTTCTTC.

V gene TRBV20-1 combines with J gene TRBJ1-4; tentatively, D is TRBD1 (6 bases). V lost 0 bases, J lost 7 bases, and 15 bases lay in between. The germline V gene has CDR1 DFQATT and CDR2 SNEGSKA (reference sequence). The CDR3 spans 15 residues. In DNA form, the CDR3 reads TGCAGTGCTAGAGATATACGGCAGGGGAGTGAAAAACTGTTTTTT. Translating gives CSARDIRQGSEKLFF.

This chain joins TRBV20-1 and TRBJ2-5, with D possibly matching TRBD2 (5 bases). The J call may not be correct, given that the DNA end is closer to TRBJ2-7. CDR3 length: 11 amino acids. The V gene's germline CDR1 is DFQATT and CDR2 SNEGSKA (reference sequence). CDR3 DNA: TGCAGTGCCAGTGAGGGCTACGAGCAGTACTTC. This sequence encodes CSASEGYEQYF.

The rearrangement joins TRBV11-2 to TRBJ2-5; D uncertain. The J call may be mistaken, given a closer DNA end match to TRBJ2-7. The CDR3 contains 14 residues. In germline, CDR1 is SGHAT, CDR2 FQNNGV. CDR3 protein: CASSLAFPSYEQYF. CDR3 bases: TGTGCCAGCAGCTTAGCTTTCCCCTCCTACGAGCAGTACTTC.

This clonotype was detected only once. An end of the junction does not agree with germline; a read error may underlie this. The gene calls are TRBV5-1 and TRBJ2-5; D is possibly TRBD2 (6 bases). From germline, CDR1 is SGHRS and CDR2 YFSETQ. The CDR3 covers 13 residues. CDR3 nucleotide sequence: TGCGTCAGCAGCAAGGAGGGCAGAGAGACCCAGTACTTC. It is translated as CVSSKEGRETQYF. Variable domain in full (rest from reference TRBV5-1 and TRBJ2-5): KAGVTQTPRYLIKTRGQQVTLSCSPISGHRSVSWYQQTPGQGLQFLFEYFSETQRNKGNFPGRFSGRQFSNSRSEMNVSTLELGDSALYLCVSSKEGRETQYFGPGTRLLVL.

The gene calls are TRBV29-1 and TRBJ2-1; D call uncertain. Trimming took off 5 bases at V and 0 bases at J, with 8 bases between the two ends. The CDR3 is made up of 13 amino acids. Germline CDR1 reads SQVTM; CDR2 reads ANQGSEA. The CDR3 region has the DNA TGCAGCGTTAGATTCAGCTCCTACAATGAGCAGTTCTTC. Translated, it gives CSVRFSSYNEQFF.

The CDR3 bases are TGCGCCAGCAGCCAAGCTGGACTAGCGGAAGAGACCCAGTACTTC. Protein product: CASSQAGLAEETQYF. The chain couples TRBV4-3 to TRBJ2-5; TRBD2 aligns across 10 bases. V was pared by 1 base and J by 3 bases, with 2 bases of the junction left unmatched. The CDR3 has 15 residues. The germline CDR1 and CDR2 sequences are LGHNA and YSLEER.

This clonotype was counted between two and nine times. V gene TRBV7-3 combines with J gene TRBJ2-3; a possible D gene is TRBD2 (6 bases). The germline V gene encodes CDR1 SGHTA and CDR2 FQGTGA. There are 17 residues in the CDR3. V was pared by 1 base and J by 1 base, with 15 bases between. The CDR3 sequence: CASSLSAGRMGTDTQYF. The CDR3 bases are TGTGCCAGCAGCTTAAGTGCGGGGAGGATGGGCACAGATACGCAGTATTTT.

The CDR3 is CASKKGGNEQFF. The CDR3 DNA follows: TGTGCCAGCAAAAAGGGCGGGAATGAGCAGTTCTTC. This chain uses TRBV6-6 with TRBJ2-7; D might be TRBD2 (5 bases). The DNA end favors TRBJ2-1, so the J call may be wrong. Germline CDR1 MNHNY, CDR2 SVGAGI (reference sequence). The CDR3 has 12 residues.